This TCR gamma chain originates from a study of γδ T cells in repeated Plasmodium falciparum infection. As for the study in general: The natural-infection arm compared Malian children under seasonal malaria with matched Australian children. Donors had four controlled P. falciparum NF54 infections over approximately 600 days.

The CDR3 spans 14 residues. Per germline, CDR1 GITISATS and CDR2 ISYDGTV (reference sequence). Whole-study findings and limits: Many TCRgamma sequences overlapped between individuals in stable Vgamma9/Vdelta2+ repertoires.

TCRdb redid clone calling on the multiplex PCR reads using CATT. Among about 26,000 gamma-chain clones listed, 3% were seen once. Notes on this clone: Its antigen remains unidentified. TCRdb records a much larger clone's protein for this DNA, with a difference at residue 11 that likely arises from a read error; the protein given is the translation of the DNA.

Vgamma9/Vdelta2+ and Vdelta2-negative gammadelta T cells were flow-sorted from PBMC for bulk sequencing. This TCR derives from a pool of human donors (malaria-infected and uninfected, not separated). Sequenced input: gamma-delta T cells from blood. The chain is built from TRGV9 and TRGJ1 or TRGJ2. TCRdb records no J gene; here it was assigned by comparing the DNA to germline. For the CDR3, the DNA is TGTGCCTTGTGGGAGGTGCTCTGGTATTATAGGAAACTCTTT. Translation gives CALWEVLWYYRKLF.